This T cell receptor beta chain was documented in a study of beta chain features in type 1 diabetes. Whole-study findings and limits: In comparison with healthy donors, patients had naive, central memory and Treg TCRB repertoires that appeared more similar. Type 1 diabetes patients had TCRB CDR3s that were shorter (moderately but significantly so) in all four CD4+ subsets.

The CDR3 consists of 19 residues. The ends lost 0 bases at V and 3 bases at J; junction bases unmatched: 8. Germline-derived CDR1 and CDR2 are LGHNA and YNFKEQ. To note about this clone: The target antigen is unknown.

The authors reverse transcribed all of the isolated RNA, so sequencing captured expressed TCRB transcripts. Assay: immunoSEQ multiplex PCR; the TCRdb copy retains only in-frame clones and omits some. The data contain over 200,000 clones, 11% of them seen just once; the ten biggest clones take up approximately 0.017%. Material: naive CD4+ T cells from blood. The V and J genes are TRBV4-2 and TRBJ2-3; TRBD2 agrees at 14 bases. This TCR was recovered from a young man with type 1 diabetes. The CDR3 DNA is TGTGCCAGCAGCCAAGAAGGGACTAGCGGGGGAGTTGTGACAGATACGCAGTATTTT. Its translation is CASSQEGTSGGVVTDTQYF.